The sequence of this T cell receptor beta chain was determined in a study of OX40 agonist ivuxolimab in advanced cancers. Looking at the study overall: Ivuxolimab, which targeted the costimulatory receptor OX40 (CD134), was an agonistic, fully human IgG2 monoclonal antibody. Intravenous ivuxolimab was administered to patients every 2 weeks at six dose levels: 0.01, 0.1, 0.3, 1.5, 3 and 10 mg/kg. Among the approximately 54 dose-escalation patients, about 20 had hepatocellular carcinoma, about 15 melanoma, 9 renal cell carcinoma and 9 head and neck cancer. The dose-escalation cohort was around 83% male with a mean age of approximately 60 years, ranging from roughly 20 to 80. Patients were allowed to have had prior anti-PD-1, anti-PD-L1 or anti-CTLA-4 therapy, and 40% of the dose-escalation patients had previously received checkpoint inhibitors. Partial responses were achieved by three dose-escalation patients, of whom one had hepatocellular carcinoma and two had cutaneous melanoma. The purpose of peripheral TCRbeta sequencing was to test whether ivuxolimab changed TCR sequence diversity and led to clonal T-cell expansion. The monotherapy dose-escalation portion (N = 52 patients) of the phase I ivuxolimab trial is reported in the paper. Overall study outcomes, separate from this receptor: Partial responders in the 0.1-3.0 mg/kg groups had among the lowest normalized peripheral clonal expansion, especially among CD8+ T cells. At doses of 0.1 to 3.0 mg/kg, clonal expansion of both CD4+ and CD8+ blood T cells was observed from baseline to week 6. The antigen specificity of the clonally expanded peripheral T cells was not determined. After ivuxolimab, expanded clones were on average more numerous among CD8+ T cells than among CD4+ T cells. Low levels of normalized T-cell clonal expansion were also shown by some nonresponding patients.

Genomic DNA was isolated from the sorted cells so that the TCRbeta CDR3 region could be sequenced. TCRbeta CDR3 regions were sequenced using the immunoSEQ Assay. The table was pulled from immuneACCESS by TCRdb, which kept in-frame rearrangements only. Such tables lose some clones; where checked, under half of the loss comes from unresolved V genes, and the rest has no known cause. The sample table lists some 39,000 clones, more than 70% of them with a count of one. The ten biggest clones cover about 13% of the sample. The trial excluded patients who had a history of autoimmune disease or were on systemic immunosuppression. In every dose cohort, peripheral blood was drawn for TCR sequencing at baseline, cycle 4 day 1, and cycle 7 day 1. Samples were obtained from an open-label, multicenter, first-in-human phase I dose-escalation trial of ivuxolimab. The trial enrolled adults with locally advanced or metastatic head and neck squamous cell, hepatocellular, melanoma or renal cell carcinoma. Before TCR sequencing, CD4+ T cells and CD8+ T cells from peripheral blood were sorted into separate populations.

As concerns this clone: The target of this receptor is not known. No per-base quality is available; no much larger clone lies one base away.

Material: CD4+ or CD8+ T cells sorted from blood, obtained in a trial of the OX40 agonist ivuxolimab. The receptor was derived from an adult with an advanced solid tumor such as melanoma, head and neck, liver or kidney cancer.

The DNA reads as follows: TGTGCCAGCAGTTATAGAGGCGGGATATCCTACGAGCAGTACTTC. Its protein reads: CASSYRGGISYEQYF. The rearrangement joined TRBV6-5 to TRBJ2-7; the D region possibly corresponds to TRBD2 (6 bases align). V is pared back by 3 bases and J by 1 base, with 13 bases lying between the germline termini. The CDR1 and CDR2 encoded by the germline V gene are MNHEY and SVGAGI. From the cysteine through the phenylalanine, the CDR3 covers 15 amino acids. The only DNA kept is the CDR3, 45 bases in frame from the first base.